The sequence of this TCR beta chain was determined in a study of beta chain features in type 1 diabetes. As every portion of the isolated RNA was reverse transcribed, the sequencing read expressed TCRB transcripts. Assay: immunoSEQ multiplex PCR; the TCRdb copy retains only in-frame clones and omits some. In the table there are about 350,000 clones, 20% of which are singletons. V was trimmed by 6 bases and J by 2 bases, leaving 10 bases between them. CDR1 is SNHLY, CDR2 FYNNEI, per germline. The CDR3 spans 13 residues. The sequenced sample consisted of naive CD4+ T cells from blood. This receptor was obtained from a woman younger than 30 in good health. J is TRBJ1-2 and V is TRBV2, with unresolved D. The CDR3, as DNA: TGTGCCAGCAGAGAAACAGAGAACTATGGCTACACCTTC. Its translation is CASRETENYGYTF.